Shown below are 6 T cell receptor beta chains from a single sample sequenced in a study of cytotoxic CD8 clonotypes in ibrutinib-treated CLL. Profiling relied on immunoSEQ multiplex PCR, and the TCRdb table lists in-frame clones only, not all of them. In the table there are 60,000 to 65,000 clones, approximately 57% of which are singletons. Specimen: PBMCs, collected after 12 months of ibrutinib treatment. Receptor source: a human donor with chronic lymphocytic leukemia.

V and J are TRBV6-1 and TRBJ2-7, with D hard to call. Germline values: CDR1 MNHNS, CDR2 SASEGT. CDR3 length equals 11 residues. The V end was cut by 6 bases, the J end by 7 bases, with 10 bases between. CDR3 nucleotide sequence: TGTGCCAGCAGCTCCTTGGGAGAGCAGTACTTC. Translating gives CASSSLGEQYF.

CDR3 DNA sequence: TGTGCCAGCAGCCAGGAGGGGAGTCAGGGGGCATTGGAGACCCAGTACTTC. It translates to CASSQEGSQGALETQYF. The rearrangement links TRBV14 to TRBJ2-5; 8 positions match TRBD1. CDR3 length: 17 amino acids. Germline assignment: CDR1 SGHDN and CDR2 FVKESK. V lost 3 bases, J lost 5 bases, and 14 bases stayed unmatched.

This clone appeared a single time. Here the CDR3 reads CASSFWARAPNTGELFF. In nucleotides, the CDR3 is TGTGCCAGCAGCTTTTGGGCTAGGGCGCCGAACACCGGGGAGCTGTTTTTT. This chain connects TRBV7-6 to TRBJ2-2; no firm D call. The CDR3 consists of 17 residues. V lost 3 bases to trimming and J lost 0 bases, with 14 bases between them. Germline V CDR1 and CDR2: SGHVS, FNYEAQ.

This clone was recorded a few times. V usage is TRBV2 and J usage is TRBJ1-2; D call uncertain. Germline assignment: CDR1 SNHLY and CDR2 FYNNEI. This CDR3 region has 13 residues. V lost 7 bases and J lost 0, with 9 bases in between. CDR3 coding DNA: TGTGCCAGCATCCGGGGAGCTAACTATGGCTACACCTTC. Protein product: CASIRGANYGYTF.

CDR3 bases: TGTGCCAGCAGGTTGACGGTAAATTCACCCCTCCACTTT. Its translation: CASRLTVNSPLHF. The gene calls are TRBV27 and TRBJ1-6, with D unresolved. The CDR3 length is 13 residues. Trimming cost V 6 bases and J 7 bases, with 10 bases left between them. The germline V gene has CDR1 MNHEY and CDR2 SMNVEV (reference sequence).

This clone appeared many times. The rearrangement uses TRBV18 and TRBJ2-7; D not certain. The CDR3 totals 15 residues. Germline loops: CDR1 KGHSH, CDR2 LQKENI. V was pared by 1 base and J by 2 bases, with 12 bases between. The CDR3 sequence: CASSPLETGPYEQYF. The CDR3 bases are TGTGCCAGCTCACCACTGGAGACCGGCCCCTACGAGCAGTACTTC.